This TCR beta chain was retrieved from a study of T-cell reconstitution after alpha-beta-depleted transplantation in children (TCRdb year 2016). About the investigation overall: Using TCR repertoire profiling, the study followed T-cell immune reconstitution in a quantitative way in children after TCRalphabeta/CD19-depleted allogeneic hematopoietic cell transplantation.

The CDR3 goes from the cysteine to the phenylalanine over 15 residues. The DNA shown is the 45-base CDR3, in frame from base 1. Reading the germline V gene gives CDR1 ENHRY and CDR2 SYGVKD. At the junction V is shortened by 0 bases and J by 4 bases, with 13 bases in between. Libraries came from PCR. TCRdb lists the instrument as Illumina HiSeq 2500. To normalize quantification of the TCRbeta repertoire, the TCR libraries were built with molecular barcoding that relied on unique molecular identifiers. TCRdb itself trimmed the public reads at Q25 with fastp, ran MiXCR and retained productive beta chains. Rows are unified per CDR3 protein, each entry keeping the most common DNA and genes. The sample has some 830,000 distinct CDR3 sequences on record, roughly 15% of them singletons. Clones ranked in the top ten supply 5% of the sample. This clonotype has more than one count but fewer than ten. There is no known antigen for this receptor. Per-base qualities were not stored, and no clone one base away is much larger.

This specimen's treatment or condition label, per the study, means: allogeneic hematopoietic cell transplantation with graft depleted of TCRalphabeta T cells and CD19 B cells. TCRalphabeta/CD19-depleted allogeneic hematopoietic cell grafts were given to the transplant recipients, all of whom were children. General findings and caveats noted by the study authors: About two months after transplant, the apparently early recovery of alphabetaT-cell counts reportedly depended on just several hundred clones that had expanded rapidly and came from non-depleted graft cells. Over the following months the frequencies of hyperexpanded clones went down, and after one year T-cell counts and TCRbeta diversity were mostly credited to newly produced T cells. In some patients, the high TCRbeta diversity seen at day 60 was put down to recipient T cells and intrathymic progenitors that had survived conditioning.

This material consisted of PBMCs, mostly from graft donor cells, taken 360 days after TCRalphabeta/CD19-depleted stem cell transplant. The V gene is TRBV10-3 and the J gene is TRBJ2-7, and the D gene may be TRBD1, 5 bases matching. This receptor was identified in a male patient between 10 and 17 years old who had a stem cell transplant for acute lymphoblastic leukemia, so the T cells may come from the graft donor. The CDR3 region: CAISESGPILYEQYF. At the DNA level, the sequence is TGTGCCATCAGTGAGTCGGGGCCCATCCTATACGAGCAGTACTTC.